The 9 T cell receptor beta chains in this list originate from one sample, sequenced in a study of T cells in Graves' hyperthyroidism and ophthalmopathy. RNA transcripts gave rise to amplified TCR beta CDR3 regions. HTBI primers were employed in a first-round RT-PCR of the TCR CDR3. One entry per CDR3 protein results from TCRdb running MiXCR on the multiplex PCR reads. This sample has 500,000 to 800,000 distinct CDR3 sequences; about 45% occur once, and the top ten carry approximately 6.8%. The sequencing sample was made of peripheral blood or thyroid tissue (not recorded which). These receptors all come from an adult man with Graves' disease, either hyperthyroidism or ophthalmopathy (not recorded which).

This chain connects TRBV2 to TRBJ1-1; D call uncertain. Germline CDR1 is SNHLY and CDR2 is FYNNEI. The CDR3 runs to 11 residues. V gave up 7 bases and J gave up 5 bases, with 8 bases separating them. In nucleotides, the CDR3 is TGTGCCAGCACTCATGGGACTGAAGCTTTCTTT. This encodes CASTHGTEAFF.

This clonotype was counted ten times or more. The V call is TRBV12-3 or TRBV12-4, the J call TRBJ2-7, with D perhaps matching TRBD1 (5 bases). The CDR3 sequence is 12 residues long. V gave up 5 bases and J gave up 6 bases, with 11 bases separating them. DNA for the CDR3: TGTGCCAGCAGTACGCAGGGTGGCGAGCAGTACTTC. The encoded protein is CASSTQGGEQYF.

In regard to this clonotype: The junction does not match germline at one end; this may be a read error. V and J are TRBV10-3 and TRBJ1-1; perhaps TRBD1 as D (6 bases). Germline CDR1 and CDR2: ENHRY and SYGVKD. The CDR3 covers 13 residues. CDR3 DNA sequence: TGTGCCAGCAGTTGGGGCAGGGGCGCGGCCGCTTTCTTT. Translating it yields CASSWGRGAAAFF.

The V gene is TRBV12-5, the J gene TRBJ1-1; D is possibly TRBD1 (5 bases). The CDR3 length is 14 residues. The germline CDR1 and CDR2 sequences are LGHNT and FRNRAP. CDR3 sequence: CASSRAIGGTEAFF. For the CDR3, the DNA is TGTGCCAGCTCGAGAGCCATCGGGGGAACTGAAGCTTTCTTT.

Here the CDR3 DNA reads TGTGCCAGCCGGGGGGGGGGCGCCGATGAAAAACTGTTTTTT. It encodes CASRGGGADEKLFF. This chain joins TRBV7-9 and TRBJ1-4; maybe TRBD1 (6 bases). CDR1 and CDR2 from the germline V gene are SEHNR and FQNEAQ (reference sequence). V was shortened by 8 bases and J by 6 bases, with 16 bases between the two germline ends. This CDR3 contains 14 residues.

CDR3 region: CASSQGSSGEKLFF. For the CDR3, the DNA is TGTGCCAGCAGCCAGGGGAGTTCGGGTGAAAAACTGTTTTTT. The chain is built from TRBV12-3 or TRBV12-4 and TRBJ1-4; D is possibly TRBD1 (6 bases). The CDR3 covers 14 residues. Between the trimmed V and J ends, which lost 6 bases and 7 bases, there was a span of 15 bases.

For the CDR3, the DNA is TGCAGCGCCCTTATTCTAGCGGGAGGGCTTGAAAAACTGTTTTTT. As protein: CSALILAGGLEKLFF. V is TRBV29-1 and J is TRBJ1-4, with no clear D. Trimming pared 7 bases from V and 7 bases from J, leaving 22 bases between. The CDR3 loop spans 15 amino acids. Germline V gives CDR1 SQVTM, CDR2 ANQGSEA.

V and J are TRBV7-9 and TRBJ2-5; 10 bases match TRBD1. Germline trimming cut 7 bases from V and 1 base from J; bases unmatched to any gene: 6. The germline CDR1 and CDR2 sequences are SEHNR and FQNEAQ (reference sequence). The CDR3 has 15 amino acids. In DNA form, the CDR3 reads TGTGCCAGCACCTCGGACAGGGGGGGCCAAGAGACCCAGTACTTC. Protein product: CASTSDRGGQETQYF.

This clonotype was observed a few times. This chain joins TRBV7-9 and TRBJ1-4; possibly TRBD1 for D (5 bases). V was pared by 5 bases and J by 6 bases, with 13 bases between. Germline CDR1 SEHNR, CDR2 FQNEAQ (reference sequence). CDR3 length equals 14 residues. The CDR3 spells CASSHFTGDEKLFF. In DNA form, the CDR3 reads TGTGCCAGCAGCCATTTCACAGGAGATGAAAAACTGTTTTTT.